Given below is one TCR beta chain in context. Its antigen is unknown. These data originate in a study of T cell responses to AZD1222 COVID-19 vaccine. Some clones are missing from TCRdb's copy, which holds only in-frame ones; the method was immunoSEQ multiplex PCR. Among 90,000 to 150,000 clones listed, around 90% were seen once. The CDR3 sequence is 14 residues long. Germline V gene lookup returns CDR1 SGHTS and CDR2 YDEGEE. Trimming pared 6 bases from V and 0 bases from J, leaving 13 bases between. Broader study findings: Spike-specific TCRs gained breadth and depth after people received two AZD1222 doses.

The TCR was taken from an adult in good health. The chain recombines TRBV5-8 with TRBJ2-7; possible D gene TRBD2, 5 bases. The starting material was peripheral blood, obtained on day 0 of AZD1222 vaccination. CDR3 nucleotide sequence: TGTGCCAGCAACCCCTCGGGGAGCTCCTACGAGCAGTACTTC. It is translated as CASNPSGSSYEQYF.